This T cell receptor beta chain is from a study of blood T cell repertoires in COVID-19. Study-level information: For recovered donors of Cohort 3, there were two negative PCRs, clearance, or symptom resolution. From the United States, Italy and Spain came samples of acute and convalescent COVID-19.

Individuals drawn from about two dozen US areas were roughly 18 to 100 years old. Clinical history as reported by participants underpinned cohort assignment. Here immunoSEQ multiplex PCR was the method, and the copy in TCRdb shows in-frame clones only, minus some. Of approximately 240,000 clones listed, about 86% are singletons. CDR1 and CDR2 from the germline V gene are MDHEN and SYDVKM. This CDR3 region has 15 residues. The receptor comes from a woman aged 50 to 60 in a cohort exposed to, infected with or recovered from COVID-19 (not recorded which). Sequencing input: PBMCs or T cells enriched from blood (not recorded which). The gene calls are TRBV28 and TRBJ1-1, with D possibly TRBD1 on 5 matching bases. CDR3 sequence reads: CATSFPQGNTLEAFF. In nucleotides, the CDR3 is TGTGCTACGTCATTTCCCCAGGGCAATACCCTCGAAGCTTTCTTT.